The subject of this entry is one T cell receptor (beta chain). This entry belongs to a study of CD8+ T cells in alopecia areata. From germline, CDR1 is SQVTM and CDR2 ANQGSEA. Trimming left V 7 bases short and J 3 bases short, with 25 bases between. The CDR3 spans 17 residues. RNA was extracted and reverse transcribed into cDNA as the sequencing template. Only in-frame clones appear in the TCRdb table, and some are missing; sequencing was by immunoSEQ multiplex PCR. The repertoire holds over 120,000 clones, with approximately 51% as singletons. The starting material was CD4+ T cells sorted from blood, obtained at week 0. The chain uses TRBV29-1 and TRBJ2-4; TRBD1 is a possible D gene (7 bases). This clonotype originated in a human donor with alopecia areata. CDR3 loop: CSALRRGPLKGKNIQYF. Here the CDR3 DNA reads TGCAGCGCCCTTAGGAGGGGGCCCCTAAAAGGCAAAAACATTCAGTACTTC.